A selection of T cell receptor beta chains follows, all from one sample in a study of blood T cells in healthy people across ages. TCRdb ran MiXCR on the 5' RACE reads and lists one entry per CDR3 protein. Of roughly 640,000 distinct CDR3 sequences listed, about 30% are singletons. Sequencing was carried out using blood. The receptor set was obtained from a woman older than 75 in good health. Each CDR3 is given with its conserved first and last residue. A D gene is named only where the DNA matches it firmly. Size tells how often a clone was seen (once, few, many) or the class of an expanded clone, and some rows leave it out.

size	V	J	D	CDR3	DNA
many	TRBV5-1	TRBJ2-1	.	CASSWGGISSEQFF	TGCGCCAGCAGCTGGGGGGGCATATCTTCTGAGCAGTTCTTC
many	TRBV12-3/TRBV12-4	TRBJ1-1	.	CASAMNTEAFF	TGTGCCAGCGCGATGAACACTGAAGCTTTCTTT
many	TRBV5-1	TRBJ2-1	.	CASSLAPGLGEQFF	TGCGCCAGCAGCTTGGCCCCAGGTCTTGGTGAGCAGTTCTTC
.	TRBV12-3/TRBV12-4	TRBJ1-6	.	CASSLGGLNNSPLHF	TGTGCCAGCAGTTTAGGGGGTCTCAATAATTCACCCCTCCACTTT
few	TRBV12-3/TRBV12-4	TRBJ2-2	.	CASSSLGVKKSTGELFF	TGTGCCAGCAGTTCTTTAGGGGTGAAAAAAAGCACCGGGGAGCTGTTTTTT
many	TRBV7-2	TRBJ2-4	.	CASSPAGSLAKNIQYF	TGTGCCAGCAGCCCAGCGGGCAGTCTAGCCAAAAACATTCAGTACTTC
many	TRBV5-1	TRBJ1-1	TRBD1	CASSLGQGTTEAFF	TGCGCCAGCAGCCTGGGACAGGGGACAACTGAAGCTTTCTTT
few	TRBV27	TRBJ2-7	TRBD1	CASSPWDRAREQYF	TGTGCCAGCAGTCCGTGGGACAGGGCTCGCGAGCAGTACTTC
few	TRBV12-3/TRBV12-4	TRBJ1-1	.	CASSLGVPTGGTEAFF	TGTGCCAGCAGTTTGGGCGTCCCAACGGGGGGCACTGAAGCTTTCTTT
.	TRBV30	TRBJ1-5	.	CAWSENSRQPQHF	TGTGCCTGGAGTGAGAACAGTCGGCAGCCCCAGCATTTT
many	TRBV5-1	TRBJ2-7	.	CASSEGRTPYEQYF	TGCGCCAGCAGCGAGGGACGGACACCCTACGAGCAGTACTTC
many	TRBV6-2/TRBV6-3	TRBJ1-2	.	CASRSSGDPRNYGYTF	TGTGCCAGCAGATCGTCGGGGGACCCACGTAACTATGGCTACACCTTC
many	TRBV6-6	TRBJ2-6	TRBD1	CASTSLPGQGSSGANVLTF	TGTGCCAGCACCTCCCTCCCGGGACAGGGGTCCTCTGGGGCCAACGTCCTGACTTTC
.	TRBV20-1	TRBJ2-1	TRBD2	CSVSRLAGDFFQETQFF	TGCAGTGTCAGTCGTCTAGCGGGGGACTTTTTTCAAGAGACCCAGTTCTTC
.	TRBV5-1	TRBJ2-3	.	CASSLGSRTDTQYF	TGCGCCAGCAGCTTGGGGTCACGCACAGATACGCAGTATTTT
.	TRBV7-3	TRBJ2-7	TRBD2	CASSLTGTSSEQYF	TGTGCCAGCAGCTTAACCGGGACTAGCAGCGAGCAGTACTTC
many	TRBV6-5	TRBJ2-3	TRBD2	CASSYDSGGTATDTQYF	TGTGCCAGCAGTTACGATAGCGGGGGAACCGCAACAGATACGCAGTATTTT
.	TRBV28	TRBJ1-6	TRBD1	CASSLRQGASSPLHF	TGTGCCAGCAGTTTACGACAGGGGGCGAGTTCACCCCTCCACTTT